These 6 T cell receptor beta chains came from one sample sequenced in a study of response to subunit inactivated influenza vaccine. Each CDR3 protein is one row after TCRdb ran MiXCR on the RT-PCR reads. The table records about 780,000 distinct CDR3 sequences, approximately 17% of them present only once. Sequencing was performed on PBMCs from blood, taken around 5 days after vaccination. These receptors were obtained from a man between 50 and 59 years old who received an inactivated influenza vaccine.

J is TRBJ2-7 and V is TRBV18; no reliable D call. The CDR3 runs to 15 residues. Germline CDR1 reads KGHSH; CDR2 reads LQKENI. The V gene lost 2 bases and the J gene lost 0 bases, with 11 bases spanning the gap. The CDR3, as DNA: TGTGCCAGCTCACCAAGGTCCGGGCACTCCTACGAGCAGTACTTC. Protein product: CASSPRSGHSYEQYF. The full variable domain, with the rest looked up from reference TRBV18 and TRBJ2-7, is NAGVMQNPRHLVRRRGQEARLRCSPMKGHSHVYWYRQLPEEGLKFMVYLQKENIIDESGMPKERFSAEFPKEGPSILRIQQVVRGDSAAYFCASSPRSGHSYEQYFGPGTRLTVT.

This clonotype was recorded a few times. V and J are TRBV7-9 and TRBJ2-4; 10 positions agree with TRBD1. CDR1 is SEHNR, CDR2 FQNEAQ, per germline (reference sequence). CDR3 size: 16 residues. Trimming cost V 5 bases and J 3 bases; bases outside gene matches: 7. The CDR3 is CASSPPDRGDKNIQYF. The DNA of the CDR3 is TGTGCCAGCAGCCCCCCGGACAGGGGGGACAAAAACATTCAGTACTTC.

This clonotype was counted between two and nine times. Here the CDR3 DNA reads TGTGCCAGCAGGAGAGGGGGGGTACAAGAGACCCAGTACTTC. This translates into CASRRGGVQETQYF. This chain connects TRBV12-3 or TRBV12-4 to TRBJ2-5, with D possibly matching TRBD2 (7 bases). V lost 6 bases to trimming and J lost 2 bases, with 13 bases between them. The CDR3 length is 14 residues.

This clonotype was detected ten times or more. The chain couples TRBV5-1 to TRBJ2-1; 9 bases align to TRBD2. With V trimmed by 2 bases and J by 8 bases, 8 bases remained unmatched. This CDR3 is built from 15 residues. Per germline, CDR1 SGHRS and CDR2 YFSETQ. The chain's CDR3 is CASSFTGTSSHEQFF. CDR3 in DNA: TGCGCCAGCAGCTTTACCGGGACTAGCTCTCATGAGCAGTTCTTC.

The chain has TRBV4-1 and TRBJ1-2; 8 bases are a match to TRBD1. The length of the CDR3 is 15 residues. Trimming at V came to 3 bases and at J to 0 bases, leaving 3 bases not matched to a gene. In germline, CDR1 is MGHRA, CDR2 YSYEKL. CDR3: CASSHGQGANYGYTF. CDR3 DNA: TGCGCCAGCAGCCACGGACAGGGAGCTAACTATGGCTACACCTTC.

The genes are TRBV6-1 and TRBJ1-2; D gene unclear. CDR1 MNHNS and CDR2 SASEGT come from the germline V gene. Trimming left V 1 base short and J 7 bases short, with 10 bases between. This CDR3 is built from 13 residues. The CDR3 reads CASSEVASLGYTF. The CDR3, as DNA: TGTGCCAGCAGTGAAGTTGCCTCCCTTGGCTACACCTTC.